These T cell receptor beta chains were read from a single sample in a study of blood T cell repertoires in COVID-19. Method: immunoSEQ multiplex PCR; TCRdb's copy keeps in-frame clones and lacks some. The sample shows some 130,000 clones, around 82% of them seen only once. Sample: peripheral blood. The source is a human donor in a cohort sampled during active COVID-19. The CDR3 runs from the conserved cysteine through the conserved F or W. A D gene is named only where the DNA matches it firmly. For some rows the clone size is stated as once, few or many, or as a class when expanded; others skip it.

abundance	d_gene	len	v_gene	j_gene	CDR3nt	CDR3aa
-	-	14	TRBV6-5	TRBJ1-5	TGTGCCAGCAGTTACTACAGATCCAATCAGCCCCAGCATTTT	CASSYYRSNQPQHF
-	TRBD2	15	TRBV5-1	TRBJ2-1	TGCGCCAGCAGCGTCAGCGGCGGGGGGTTCGATGAGCAGTTCTTC	CASSVSGGGFDEQFF
-	-	13	TRBV29-1	TRBJ1-1	TGCAGCGTTGAAGACCCCCTAGGCACTGAAGCTTTCTTT	CSVEDPLGTEAFF
once	-	15	TRBV5-6	TRBJ1-4	TGTGCCAGCAGCTCTTCCGGGACTGCTAATGAAAAACTGTTTTTT	CASSSSGTANEKLFF
-	TRBD2	17	TRBV7-2	TRBJ2-3	TGTGCCAGCAGCTTAGCAGGCGGGGGGGCCAGGACAGATACGCAGTATTTT	CASSLAGGGARTDTQYF
-	TRBD1	15	TRBV6-5	TRBJ2-1	TGTGCCAGCAGGGCGACAGGGGTGCCCTACAATGAGCAGTTCTTC	CASRATGVPYNEQFF
-	TRBD1	14	TRBV6-2/TRBV6-3	TRBJ2-5	TGTGCCAGCAGTTCTGGACAGGGGGGAGAGACCCAGTACTTC	CASSSGQGGETQYF
-	TRBD1	13	TRBV2	TRBJ1-2	TGTGCCAGCAGTCTACAGGGGTTCTATGGCTACACCTTC	CASSLQGFYGYTF
-	-	12	TRBV5-1	TRBJ1-2	TGCGCCAGCAGCTCCGTTGTGGGCGGCTACACCTTC	CASSSVVGGYTF
once	TRBD1	14	TRBV6-2/TRBV6-3	TRBJ1-4	TGTGCCAGCAGTCCCGGACAGGGGGATGAAAAACTGTTTTTT	CASSPGQGDEKLFF
-	TRBD2	17	TRBV11-3	TRBJ2-1	TGTGCCAGCAGCCTGGGACTAGCGGAACTAACTGCCAGTGAGCAGTTCTTC	CASSLGLAELTASEQFF
-	-	11	TRBV29-1	TRBJ1-2	TGCAGCGTTCGGGATTTCTATGGCTACACCTTC	CSVRDFYGYTF
-	-	16	TRBV7-2	TRBJ2-5	TGTGCCAGCAGCCCGACTATTCCTGACGGTAAAGAGACCCAGTACTTC	CASSPTIPDGKETQYF
-	-	16	TRBV11-2	TRBJ2-5	TGTGCCAGCAGCTTAGGTTCGTCGCACTCCCCAGAGACCCAGTACTTC	CASSLGSSHSPETQYF
-	-	15	TRBV19	TRBJ2-1	TGTGCCAGTAGTATAGCCGGGACAACGTACAATGAGCAGTTCTTC	CASSIAGTTYNEQFF
-	-	16	TRBV7-2	TRBJ1-1	TGTGCCAGCAGCTTGGGTTGGGGCAGGGGCTACACTGAAGCTTTCTTT	CASSLGWGRGYTEAFF
-	-	15	TRBV5-6	TRBJ2-7	TGTGCCAGCAGCTGGGACTGGGACAGCTCCTACGAGCAGTACTTC	CASSWDWDSSYEQYF
-	TRBD2	12	TRBV3-1/TRBV3-2	TRBJ2-5	TGTGCCAGCAGCCCCGGGGGGGAGACCCAGTACTTC	CASSPGGETQYF
-	TRBD1	15	TRBV6-2/TRBV6-3	TRBJ2-7	TGTGCCAGCAGTCTCCGTAGGACAGGAGCCTACGAGCAGTACTTC	CASSLRRTGAYEQYF
-	TRBD2	19	TRBV3-1/TRBV3-2	TRBJ2-3	TGTGCCAGCAGCCATTCCCCGACTAGCGGGGGGTCGGGCACAGATACGCAGTATTTT	CASSHSPTSGGSGTDTQYF
-	TRBD1	15	TRBV15	TRBJ1-2	TGTGCCACCAGCAGGAGGGACAGAGCTAACTATGGCTACACCTTC	CATSRRDRANYGYTF
-	-	14	TRBV19	TRBJ1-5	TGTGCCAGTAGGGACGGACAGCTTAATCAGCCCCAGCATTTT	CASRDGQLNQPQHF
-	-	18	TRBV20-1	TRBJ1-1	TGCAGTGCTAGTGCTAGCGGGACCCCCACGCCCTGGAACACTGAAGCTTTCTTT	CSASASGTPTPWNTEAFF
-	-	15	TRBV11-3	TRBJ2-5	TGTGCCAGCAGCTTAGGACCAGGGCCCCAAGAGACCCAGTACTTC	CASSLGPGPQETQYF
-	-	14	TRBV7-2	TRBJ1-2	TGTGCCAGCAGCTTAGGGACGGGAAACTATGGCTACACCTTC	CASSLGTGNYGYTF
-	TRBD1	15	TRBV7-2	TRBJ1-5	TGTGCCAGCAGCTCTGGGGGACAGGGATATCAGCCCCAGCATTTT	CASSSGGQGYQPQHF
-	-	16	TRBV5-1	TRBJ2-3	TGCGCCAGCAGCTTGGGGGCCTTAACTAGCACAGATACGCAGTATTTT	CASSLGALTSTDTQYF
-	TRBD2	12	TRBV6-6	TRBJ2-1	TGTGCCAGCAGCCCAGGACTAGGAGAGCAGTTCTTC	CASSPGLGEQFF
-	TRBD1	15	TRBV7-2	TRBJ2-5	TGTGCCAGCAGCCCTCAGACAGGGGCGTGGGAGACCCAGTACTTC	CASSPQTGAWETQYF